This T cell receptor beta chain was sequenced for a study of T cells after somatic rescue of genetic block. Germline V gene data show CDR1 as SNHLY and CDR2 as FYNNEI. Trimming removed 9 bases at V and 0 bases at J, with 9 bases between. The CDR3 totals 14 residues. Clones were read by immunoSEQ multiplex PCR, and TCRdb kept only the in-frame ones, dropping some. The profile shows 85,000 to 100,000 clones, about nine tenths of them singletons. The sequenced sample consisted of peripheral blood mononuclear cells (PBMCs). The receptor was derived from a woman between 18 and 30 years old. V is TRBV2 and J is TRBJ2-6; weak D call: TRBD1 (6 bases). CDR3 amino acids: CAREDSSGANVLTF. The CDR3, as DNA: TGTGCCAGGGAGGACAGCTCTGGGGCCAACGTCCTGACTTTC.